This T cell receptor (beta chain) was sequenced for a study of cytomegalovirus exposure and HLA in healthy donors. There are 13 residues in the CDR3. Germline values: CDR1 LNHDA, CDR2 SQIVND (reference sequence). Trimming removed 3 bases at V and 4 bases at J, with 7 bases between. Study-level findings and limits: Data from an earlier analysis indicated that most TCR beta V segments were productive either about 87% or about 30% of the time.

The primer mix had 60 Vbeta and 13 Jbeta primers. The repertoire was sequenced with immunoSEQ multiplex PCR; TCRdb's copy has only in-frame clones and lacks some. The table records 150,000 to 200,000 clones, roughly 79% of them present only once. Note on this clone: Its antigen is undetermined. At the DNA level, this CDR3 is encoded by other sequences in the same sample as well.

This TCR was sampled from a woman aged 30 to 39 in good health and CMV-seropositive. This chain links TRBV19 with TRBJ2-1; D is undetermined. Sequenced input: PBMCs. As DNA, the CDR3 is TGTGCCAGTAGTATGTCCGAGTACAATGAGCAGTTCTTC. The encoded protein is CASSMSEYNEQFF.